The clone carrying this TCR beta chain was observed at least ten times. Its target is not known. This entry is derived from a study of Graves' ophthalmopathy and Graves' hyperthyroidism. Study-level findings and limits: Ophthalmopathy was separated from stable hyperthyroidism by a 13-signature model with over 85% sensitivity and approximately 81% specificity.

RNA transcripts yielded amplified TCR beta CDR3 regions. HTBI-primed first-round RT-PCR preceded second-round multiplex PCR. TCRdb used MiXCR to reprocess the multiplex PCR reads, holding one entry per CDR3 protein. In the table there are 650,000 to 900,000 distinct CDR3 sequences, roughly 41% of which are singletons. CDR3 length: 18 amino acids. V shed 8 bases and J shed 0 bases, with 22 bases lying between them. Germline-derived CDR1 and CDR2 are LNHDA and SQIVND (reference sequence). With a duration under 3 months, ophthalmopathy in the donors showed moderate-to-severe activity, CAS ≥3 and NOSPECS ≥4. Fresh peripheral blood, 8.5 to 10 ml, was the PBMC source.

The clonotype was recovered from an adult man with Graves' ophthalmopathy. The chain employs TRBV19 and TRBJ1-4; D not certain. The sequenced material came from peripheral blood. The CDR3 reads CASSFGRVGLATNEKLFF. As DNA, the CDR3 is TGTGCCAGTTCGTTCGGTAGAGTTGGACTAGCAACTAATGAAAAACTGTTTTTT.